The 6 T cell receptor beta chains reported below all come from one sample, sequenced in a study of a mutant IDH1 vaccine in newly diagnosed glioma. Their cognate antigens are unknown. Assay used: immunoSEQ multiplex PCR; TCRdb lists only in-frame clones, some missing. The table lists over 45,000 clones, about 88% of them singletons. Time point noted: week 5, during vaccination. Vaccination comprised doses that each held 300 ug of mutant IDH1 20-mer peptide, plus topical imiquimod. This specimen was PBMCs, taken from a glioma patient whose treatment included an IDH1 peptide vaccine. All receptors derive from a woman in her forties or fifties with glioma.

The chain is built from TRBV10-1 and TRBJ2-2; the D is unclear. Trimming stripped 4 bases from V and 0 bases from J, with 6 bases between. This CDR3 has 14 amino acids. Germline V gene data show CDR1 as WNHNN and CDR2 as SYGVQD (reference sequence). The CDR3 loop reads CASSVRPNTGELFF. CDR3 bases: TGCGCCAGCAGTGTGCGGCCGAACACCGGGGAGCTGTTTTTT.

V gene TRBV7-9 combines with J gene TRBJ1-1; TRBD1 might be the D (6 bases). The germline V and J ends were trimmed by 1 base and 1 base, with 16 bases remaining between them. The CDR3 runs to 17 residues. Germline-derived CDR1 and CDR2 are SEHNR and FQNEAQ (reference sequence). The DNA for the CDR3 is TGTGCCAGCAGCTTAGGAGGGGGGAAAGGAACGAACACTGAAGCTTTCTTT. This translates into CASSLGGGKGTNTEAFF.

The chain is built from TRBV6-6 and TRBJ1-3, with a possible D match to TRBD1 (6 bases). The CDR3 has 16 amino acids. The V end lost 6 bases, the J end lost 3 bases, and 18 bases lay between the germline ends. Germline CDR1 is MNHNY and CDR2 is SVGAGI (reference sequence). The CDR3 coding sequence is TGTGCCAGCAGGTCCTTAGGGGGAACAGGTGGAAACACCATATATTTT. It encodes CASRSLGGTGGNTIYF.

This chain joins TRBV21-1 and TRBJ1-2. TRBV21-1 is reported as a pseudogene. This CDR3 has 17 amino acids. CDR3 in amino acids: CASSKVGPAEENYGYTF. The CDR3, as DNA: TGTGCCAGCAGCAAAGTCGGTCCGGCAGAGGAGAACTATGGCTACACCTTC.

The count of this clone is one. This sequence joins TRBV7-5 and TRBJ1-2. TRBV7-5 is deemed a pseudogene. The CDR3 extends over 13 amino acids. CDR3 residues: CVRSLGCYHGYTF. In DNA form, the CDR3 reads TGTGTCAGAAGCTTAGGGTGTTACCATGGCTACACCTTC.

The chain combines TRBV6-6 with TRBJ1-2, with a possible D match to TRBD1 (6 bases). This CDR3 has 13 residues. Trimming stripped 6 bases from V and 4 bases from J, with 12 bases between. In germline, CDR1 is MNHNY, CDR2 SVGAGI (reference sequence). CDR3 sequence reads: CASSRGPTYGYTF. In DNA form, the CDR3 reads TGTGCCAGCAGCAGGGGACCGACCTATGGCTACACCTTC.